This T cell receptor (beta chain) is from a study of post-analysis software for immune sequencing data. Notes on the study in general: Included in a set of roughly five TRBV segments more frequent in patients than controls were TRBV5-6, TRBV5-1 and TRBV20-1. The study found significantly lower normalized Chao1 diversity in multiple sclerosis patients than in controls.

Worth noting for this clonotype: Its antigen remains unknown.

Germline V gene lookup returns CDR1 SQVTM and CDR2 ANQGSEA. Unmatched junction bases numbered 5, after V lost 3 bases and J lost 2 bases. The CDR3 covers 14 residues. TCR beta libraries were prepared from cDNA with unique molecular identifiers. T cells numbering about 0.85 to 10 million yielded a few hundred thousand cDNA molecules. From the PCR reads, TCRdb called clonotypes with MiXCR, one entry per CDR3 protein. This table holds roughly 620,000 distinct CDR3 sequences, roughly 40% found once. Sequencing was carried out using blood. The chain links TRBV29-1 to TRBJ2-3, with 7 bases that match TRBD2. This receptor was identified in a girl under 18 with multiple sclerosis. The CDR3 reads CSVETSLNTDTQYF. CDR3 nucleotides: TGCAGCGTTGAGACTAGCCTGAACACAGATACGCAGTATTTT.